Sequencing of this T cell receptor (beta chain) was carried out in a study of blood T cell repertoires in COVID-19. The overall study: Donors in Cohort 3 who had recovered were those with two negative PCRs, healthcare professional clearance, or resolution of their symptoms. Material from acute and convalescent COVID-19 was sourced from the United States, Italy and Spain. From T cells, B-cell-depleted T cells, or PBMCs came the material, which was cDNA or gDNA.

Assay used: immunoSEQ multiplex PCR; TCRdb lists only in-frame clones, some missing. The sample has 250,000 to 350,000 clones; 88% are singletons. Individuals aged about 18 to 90 years were recruited from 20 to 25 US areas. CDR1 ENHRY and CDR2 SYGVKD come from the germline V gene. The CDR3 totals 12 residues. Trimming cost V 5 bases and J 3 bases, with 6 bases left between them. Sample: PBMCs or T cells enriched from blood (not recorded which). This rearrangement joins TRBV10-3 to TRBJ2-3; the D gene is possibly TRBD1 (6 bases). The sequence came from an older woman in a cohort exposed to, infected with or recovered from COVID-19 (not recorded which). CDR3 nucleotides: TGTGCCATCAGTACAGGGACAGATACGCAGTATTTT. It yields the protein CAISTGTDTQYF.